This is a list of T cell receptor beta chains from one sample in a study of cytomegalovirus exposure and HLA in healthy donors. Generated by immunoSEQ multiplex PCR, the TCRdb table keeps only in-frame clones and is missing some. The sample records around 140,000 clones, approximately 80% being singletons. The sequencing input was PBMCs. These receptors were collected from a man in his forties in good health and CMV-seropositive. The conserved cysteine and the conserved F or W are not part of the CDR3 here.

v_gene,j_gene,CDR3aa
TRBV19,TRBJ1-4,ATRTGWGKLF
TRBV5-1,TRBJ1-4,ASSLDGRAEEKLF
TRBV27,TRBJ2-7,ASSFVAGAHEQY
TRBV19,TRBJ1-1,ASSLRGRVTEAF
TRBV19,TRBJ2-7,ASSDSSYEQY
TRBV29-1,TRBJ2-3,SVKTGPSHSTDTQY
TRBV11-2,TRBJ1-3,ASSPRRTGKFSGNTIY
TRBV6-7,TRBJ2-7,ASSLATSAYEQY
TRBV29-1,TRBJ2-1,SVEDFHAASGSNEQF
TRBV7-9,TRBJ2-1,ASSPGGKQF
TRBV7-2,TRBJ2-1,ASSLSGTSGYNEQF
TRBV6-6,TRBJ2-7,ASSYSGQAGNEQY
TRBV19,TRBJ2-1,ASSPGHSESDEQF
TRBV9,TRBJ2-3,ASSVGQFGTDTQY
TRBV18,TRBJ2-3,ASSSGTSGSRSTDTQY
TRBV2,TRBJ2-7,ASRDHRGYYEQY
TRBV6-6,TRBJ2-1,ASRLAQGNEQF
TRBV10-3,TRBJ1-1,AISDRLNTEAF
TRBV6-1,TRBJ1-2,ASSDRGGWDYGYT
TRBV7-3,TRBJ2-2,ASSPWSENTGELF
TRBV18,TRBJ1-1,ASSGQSNTEAF
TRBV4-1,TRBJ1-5,ASSQEPPRSNQPQH
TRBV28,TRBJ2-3,ASQGDRVPDTQY
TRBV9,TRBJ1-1,ASSMTTGADTEAF
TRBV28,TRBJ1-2,ASLPGQLSYGYT
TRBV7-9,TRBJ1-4,SSSRDRRDEKLF
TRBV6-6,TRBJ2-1,ASSPEGLYNEQF
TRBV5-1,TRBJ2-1,ASTPAGAVGNEQF
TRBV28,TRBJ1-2,ASTPDRGYYGYT
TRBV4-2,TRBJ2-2,ASSQDPRGSGRANTGELF
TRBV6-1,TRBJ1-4,ASSAQLQKEKLF
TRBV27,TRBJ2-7,ASSPGLVIGEQY
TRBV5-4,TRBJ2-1,ASSLRVGGHNEQF
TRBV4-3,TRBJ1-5,ASSYGIYQPQH
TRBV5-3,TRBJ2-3,ARSYGLADSTDTQY
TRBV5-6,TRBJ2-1,ASSLRVSGPHNEQF
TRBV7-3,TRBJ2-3,ASSLTLTGTDTQY
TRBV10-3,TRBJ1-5,AISGQEVEPQH
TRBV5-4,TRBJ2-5,ASSTPGILKETQY
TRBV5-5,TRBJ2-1,ASSLGPGNEQF
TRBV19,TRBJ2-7,ASSLQGGAYEQY
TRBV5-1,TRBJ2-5,ASSPSSGVETQY
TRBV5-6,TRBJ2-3,ASGGQGVTTQY
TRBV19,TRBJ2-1,ASSPQGNEQF
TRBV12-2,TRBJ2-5,ASRLSPEGPGETQY
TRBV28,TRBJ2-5,ASSNPGPGTSGSKGEQY
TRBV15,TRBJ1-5,ATSRDRRGGGQPQH
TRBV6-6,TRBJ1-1,ASSYLQALEAF
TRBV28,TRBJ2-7,ASSLAGGEAYEQY
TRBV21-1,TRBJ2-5,ASSKNWTGPY
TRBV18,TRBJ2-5,ASSPAVRGETQY
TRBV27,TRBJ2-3,ASSLTGGPDTQY
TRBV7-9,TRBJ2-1,ASSLTSGGINEQF
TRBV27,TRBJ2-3,ASSSWREDPPDTQY
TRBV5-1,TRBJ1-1,ASSLAGDVAF
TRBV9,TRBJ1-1,ASSVGENTEAF
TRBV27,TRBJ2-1,ASSLLGRGSEQF
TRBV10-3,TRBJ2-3,AISEGVSGNTQY
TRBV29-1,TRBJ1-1,SVVPGGGAF